This TCR beta chain was retrieved from a study of molecular identifiers for immune sequencing clone quantification (dated by TCRdb to 2016 to 2019). For the wider study: In a replicate experiment, RNA from roughly 18,000 or 92,000 naive CD8 T cells was split into five aliquots, four of which were sequenced. This methods study benchmarked molecular-identifier clustering-based TCR repertoire sequencing (MIDCIRS) and TCR RNA copy counting, using CD8 T cells to do so. Broader findings and caveats from the paper: Spiked-in Jurkat TCR RNA (around nine copies' worth), which is not part of the donor repertoire, was contained in the naive libraries. Modeling estimated about 3.3 recovered TCR RNA copies per cell, compared with about ten by digital PCR, which implies roughly 30% capture efficiency. Identical TCR molecules sharing a barcode could cause highly expanded clone sizes to be underestimated. In CMV-specific effector cells, over 99% of molecules were held by clones above 20 RNA copies, whereas under 1% of molecules were held by such clones in naive cells. Even against a background of 800,000 to 1,000,000 naive CD8 T cells, spiked-in Jurkat TCR RNA amounting to a single cell's worth was reported to be detectable. When barcode sub-clustering was left out, chimeric consensus sequences inflated TCR diversity, with chimeras reaching as high as 47%.

Taken from cysteine to phenylalanine, the CDR3 has 19 residues. The CDR3 DNA has 57 bases and is translated from base 1. For CDR1 and CDR2, the germline V gene lists SNHLY and FYNNEI. Clipping removes 3 bases from V and 9 bases from J, with 23 as the unmatched junction base count. Naive CD8 T cell libraries were made from approximately 20,000 to 1,000,000 sorted cells using 10%, 30% or 50% of purified RNA. Naive CD8 T cells were FACS-sorted as CD8+CD4-CCR7+CD45RA+ on a BD FACSAria II into RLT Plus buffer. To test detection sensitivity, Jurkat RNA equivalent to more than eight TCR copies was spiked into samples of roughly 20,000-1,000,000 naive CD8 T cells. Enrichment of CD8 T cells was done with RosetteSep CD8+ T Cell Enrichment Cocktail plus Ficoll-Paque, and ACK red cell lysis came afterward. On this clonotype itself: No antigen is known for it. Base-call qualities are not available, and no considerably larger clone is one nucleotide away.

Preparation of the library involved PCR. Reads for this sample came from a NextSeq 500. Bulk TCR libraries were generated as previously described, with the TCR primers listed in Table S5 used. The Qiagen AllPrep DNA/RNA kit was used to purify total RNA. Before analysis, reads from multiple sequencing runs of one library were combined. The paper's processing steps were these. Reads were retained only if the reads had an exact TCR constant sequence, and the retained reads were trimmed to 150 nt and grouped according to their 12-nt molecular barcodes. Within each barcode group, reads were sub-clustered at a 15% Levenshtein threshold, and quality-weighted consensus sequences were built per RNA molecule. Non-functional sequences were excluded, and lower-count sequences lying one edit away from another sequence were also excluded. Based on a fit of two negative binomial distributions, barcode sub-clusters having less than 20% of the maximum read count were discarded. In TCRdb, the public reads were trimmed at Q25 with fastp and aligned with MiXCR, with productive beta chains retained. Records with the same CDR3 protein are collapsed into one entry carrying the most frequent genes and DNA. The V and J calls were not made by the authors but by TCRdb's processing. The sample table records 100,000 or so distinct CDR3 sequences; over 30% of these occur just once. The biggest ten clones account for about 4.2% of the sample.

The receptor was isolated from a human donor in good health. Some libraries in this study had Jurkat cell RNA spiked in. Rearrangement joined TRBV2 to TRBJ2-1, and 7 bases in between align with TRBD1. The sequenced sample was naive CD8+ T cells from blood, with Jurkat cell RNA spiked in. Reading the label with the study, this specimen's cell subset or site is: FACS-sorted CD8+CD4-CCR7+CD45RA+ naive T cells. The CDR3 sequence is CASSDDPGQPVPGNSEQFF. The sequenced DNA: TGTGCCAGCAGTGACGACCCGGGACAGCCCGTCCCCGGGAACAGTGAGCAGTTCTTC.